This T cell receptor (beta chain) appears in the sequencing data of a study of human T cells and chemical hapten exposure. Study details: Small differences in pooled library volume mainly drove the variation in TCR yields per sample.

About this clonotype: As yet, its antigen is unknown.

The library tagged each cDNA molecule with unique molecular identifiers. Per the original methods: Between roughly 20,000 and 690,600 TCRs appeared in each sample, and the median stood at around 92,000. TCRdb passed the 5' RACE reads through MiXCR, listing each CDR3 protein once. TCRdb's processing, not the authors' own work, is the source of the V and J calls. The sample lists around 100,000 distinct CDR3 sequences; approximately 19% were seen once. Blood, whole and unfractionated, served as the source for total RNA extraction. The CDR3 length is 14 residues. The germline V gene encodes CDR1 MNHEY and CDR2 SMNVEV (reference sequence). The V and J ends lost 3 bases and 4 bases respectively, with 9 bases between them. Study-wide results and limits: TCRs whose frequency exceeded 1 in 1000 remained the same following DPC sensitization.

This rearrangement joins TRBV27 to TRBJ1-4, with D hard to call. The sequence was obtained from a human donor in good health. CDR3 protein: CASSLRANNEKLFF. DNA of the CDR3: TGTGCCAGCAGTTTGAGGGCGAATAATGAAAAACTGTTTTTT.